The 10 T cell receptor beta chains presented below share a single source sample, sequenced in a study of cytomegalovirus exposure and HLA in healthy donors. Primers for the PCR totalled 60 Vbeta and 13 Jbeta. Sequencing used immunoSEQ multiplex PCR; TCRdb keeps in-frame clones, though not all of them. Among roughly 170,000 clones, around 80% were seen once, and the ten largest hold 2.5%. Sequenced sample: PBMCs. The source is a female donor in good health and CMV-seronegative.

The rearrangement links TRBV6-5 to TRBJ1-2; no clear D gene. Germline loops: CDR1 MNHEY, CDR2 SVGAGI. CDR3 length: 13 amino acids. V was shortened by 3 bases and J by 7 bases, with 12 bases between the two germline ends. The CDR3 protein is CASSYGRDRGYTF. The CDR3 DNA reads TGTGCCAGCAGTTATGGGCGGGATCGTGGCTACACCTTC.

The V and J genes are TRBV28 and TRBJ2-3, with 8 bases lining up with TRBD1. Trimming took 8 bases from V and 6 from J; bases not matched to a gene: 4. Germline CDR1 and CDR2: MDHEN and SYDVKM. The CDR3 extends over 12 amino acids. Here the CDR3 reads CASSGGADTQYF. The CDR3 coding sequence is TGTGCCAGCTCAGGGGGCGCGGATACGCAGTATTTT.

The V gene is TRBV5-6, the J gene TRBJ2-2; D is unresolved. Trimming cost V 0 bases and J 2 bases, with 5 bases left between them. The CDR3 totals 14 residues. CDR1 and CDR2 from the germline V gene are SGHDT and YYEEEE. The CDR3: CASSLGPNTGELFF. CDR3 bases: TGTGCCAGCAGCTTGGGTCCAAACACCGGGGAGCTGTTTTTT.

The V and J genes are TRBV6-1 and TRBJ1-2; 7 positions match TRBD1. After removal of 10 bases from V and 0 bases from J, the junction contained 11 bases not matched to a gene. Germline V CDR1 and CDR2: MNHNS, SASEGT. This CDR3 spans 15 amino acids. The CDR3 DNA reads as TGTGCCACCCAGGACAGGATGGGGACTAACTATGGCTACACCTTC. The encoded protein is CATQDRMGTNYGYTF.

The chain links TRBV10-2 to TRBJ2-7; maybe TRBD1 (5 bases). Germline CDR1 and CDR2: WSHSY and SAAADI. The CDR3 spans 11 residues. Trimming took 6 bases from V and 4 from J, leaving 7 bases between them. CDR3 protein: CASRSGYEQYF. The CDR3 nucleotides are TGCGCCAGCAGATCAGGGTACGAGCAGTACTTC.

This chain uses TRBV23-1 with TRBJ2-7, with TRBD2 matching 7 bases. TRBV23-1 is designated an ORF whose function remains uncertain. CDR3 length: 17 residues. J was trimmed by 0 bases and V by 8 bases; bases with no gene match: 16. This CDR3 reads CASRRRDEGGNSYEQYF. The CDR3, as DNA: TGCGCCAGCCGGCGTAGGGATGAGGGAGGGAACTCCTACGAGCAGTACTTC.

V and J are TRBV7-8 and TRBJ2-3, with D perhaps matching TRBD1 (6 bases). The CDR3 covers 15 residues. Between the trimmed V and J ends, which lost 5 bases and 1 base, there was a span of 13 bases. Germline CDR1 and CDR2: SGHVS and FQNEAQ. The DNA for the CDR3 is TGTGCCAGCAGCCCACAGGGTGATGGCACAGATACGCAGTATTTT. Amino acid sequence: CASSPQGDGTDTQYF. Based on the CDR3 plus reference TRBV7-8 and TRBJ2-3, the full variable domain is GAGVSQSPRYKVAKRGQDVALRCDPISGHVSLFWYQQALGQGPEFLTYFQNEAQLDKSGLPSDRFFAERPEGSVSTLKIQRTQQEDSAVYLCASSPQGDGTDTQYFGPGTRLTVL.

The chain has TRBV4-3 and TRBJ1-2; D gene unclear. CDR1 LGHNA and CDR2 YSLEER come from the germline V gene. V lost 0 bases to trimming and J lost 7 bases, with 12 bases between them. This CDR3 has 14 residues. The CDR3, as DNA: TGCGCCAGCAGCCAAGATCTGGGGAGCACTGGCTACACCTTC. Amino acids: CASSQDLGSTGYTF.

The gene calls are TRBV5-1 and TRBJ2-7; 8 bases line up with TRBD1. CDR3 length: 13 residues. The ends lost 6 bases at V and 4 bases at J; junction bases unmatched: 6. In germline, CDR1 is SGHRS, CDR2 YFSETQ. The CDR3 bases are TGCGCCAGCAACCCGGGACAGGCTTACGAGCAGTACTTC. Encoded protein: CASNPGQAYEQYF.

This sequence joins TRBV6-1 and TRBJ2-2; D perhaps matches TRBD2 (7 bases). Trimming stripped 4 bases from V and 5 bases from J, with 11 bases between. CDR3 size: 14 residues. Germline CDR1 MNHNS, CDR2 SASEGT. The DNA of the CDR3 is TGTGCCAGCAGTGTGGGGGGGCGGACCGGGGAGCTGTTTTTT. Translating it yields CASSVGGRTGELFF.